This T cell receptor beta chain comes out of a study of T cells in localized non-small cell lung cancer. A remark on this clone: Its cognate antigen is unknown.

Study-wide findings and caveats: Maximal T cell clonality occurred in uninvolved adjacent lung, with tumor ranking below it. When the top 100 tumor clones were examined, a median about 60 of them also appeared in the adjacent lung, which was paired and uninvolved. Sequencing, confined to only one tumor region, leaves heterogeneity possible.

Using immunoSEQ multiplex PCR, the repertoire was profiled, and TCRdb retains in-frame clones only, with some absent. The table records around 100,000 clones, 87% of them present only once. Looked up from germline, CDR1 is MNHEY and CDR2 is SVGAGI. The CDR3 runs 13 residues. The junction had 2 bases not matched to a gene; V was cut back by 6 bases and J by 6 bases. The rearrangement links TRBV6-5 to TRBJ1-6; 7 positions match TRBD1. Source: peripheral blood, taken before any cancer treatment. The TCR was taken from a man aged 40 to 70 with stage I squamous cell lung carcinoma. CDR3 bases: TGTGCCAGCAGGGGACAGCGTAATTCACCCCTCCACTTT. Residues: CASRGQRNSPLHF.